A selection of T cell receptor beta chains follows, all from one sample in a study of CD8+ T cells in alopecia areata. Generated by immunoSEQ multiplex PCR, the TCRdb table keeps only in-frame clones and is missing some. The sample includes 120,000 or so clones, roughly 50% of them seen just once. Material for sequencing was NKG2D-low CD8+ T cells sorted from blood. These receptor sequences come from a human donor with alopecia areata. CDR3s include the opening cysteine and the closing phenylalanine or tryptophan. A D gene is named only where the DNA matches it firmly. A row's size may be missing; if present it is once, few, many or a size class.

>TRBJ2-7|TRBV29-1|NA|NA
CSAVSPSSYEQYF
TGCAGCGCCGTGAGTCCTAGCTCCTACGAGCAGTACTTC
>TRBJ2-7|TRBV28|TRBD1|few
CASSAPDRAYEQYF
TGTGCCAGCAGTGCCCCAGACAGGGCCTACGAGCAGTACTTC
>TRBJ1-2|TRBV29-1|NA|few
CSVDLSGPSNYGYTF
TGCAGCGTTGATTTGTCAGGGCCCTCTAACTATGGCTACACCTTC
>TRBJ2-7|TRBV7-8|NA|NA
CASRSGSYEQYF
TGTGCCAGCAGAAGTGGTTCCTACGAGCAGTACTTC
>TRBJ2-1|TRBV29-1|NA|NA
CSGTDSEQFF
TGCAGCGGTACTGATTCTGAGCAGTTCTTC
>TRBJ2-7|TRBV2|TRBD2|NA
CASSPSGLAGDEQYF
TGTGCCAGCAGTCCATCGGGACTAGCGGGAGACGAGCAGTACTTC
>TRBJ1-2|TRBV29-1|NA|few
CSVGRDTANYGYTF
TGCAGCGTCGGACGGGACACCGCTAACTATGGCTACACCTTC
>TRBJ2-7|TRBV19|NA|NA
CASSIQGSYEQYF
TGTGCCAGTAGTATACAGGGGAGTTACGAGCAGTACTTC
>TRBJ1-6|TRBV30|TRBD1|NA
CAWGDSASPARF
TGTGCCTGGGGGGACAGCGCCTCACCGGCCCGTTTT
>TRBJ2-2|TRBV30|NA|NA
CAWGQFTGELFF
TGTGCCTGGGGACAGTTTACCGGGGAGCTGTTTTTT
>TRBJ2-2|TRBV27|TRBD2|NA
CASSFGRRTGELFF
TGTGCCAGCAGTTTCGGGAGGCGGACCGGGGAGCTGTTTTTT
>TRBJ2-5|TRBV2|NA|NA
CASSPRARETQYF
TGTGCCAGCAGCCCACGGGCCCGAGAGACCCAGTACTTC
>TRBJ2-7|TRBV28|TRBD1|once
CASSLGDRGSYEQYF
TGTGCCAGCAGTTTGGGGGACAGGGGTTCCTACGAGCAGTACTTC
>TRBJ2-1|TRBV28|NA|NA
CASSFPGNEQFF
TGTGCCAGCAGTTTCCCCGGGAATGAGCAGTTCTTC